This T cell receptor beta chain comes out of a study of blood T cell repertoires in COVID-19. Study-level background: The United States, Italy and Spain provided the acute and convalescent COVID-19 samples. From T cells, B-cell-depleted T cells, or PBMCs came the material, which was cDNA or gDNA.

In the original processing: The assay estimated nucleated cells by amplifying reference gene primers. Profiling relied on immunoSEQ multiplex PCR, and the TCRdb table lists in-frame clones only, not all of them. V, J and clone size reflect that table, while D and trimming were determined from the DNA. Of 150,000 to 200,000 clones in the sample, around 81% were seen once. Germline V gene sequence: CDR1 SGHTA, CDR2 FQGTGA. Trimming removed 5 bases at V and 2 bases at J, with 12 bases between. This CDR3 has 15 residues. The source is a human donor with acute or convalescent COVID-19. The donor label of this sample is uncertain. The chain links TRBV7-3 to TRBJ2-2, with D possibly TRBD2 on 5 matching bases. Input material: peripheral blood. The CDR3 sequence is CASSLALTNTGELFF. The CDR3 coding sequence is TGTGCCAGCAGCCTAGCCCTTACCAACACCGGGGAGCTGTTTTTT.